This TCR beta chain is drawn from a study of CD8+CD57+ T cells in acquired aplastic anemia (dated by TCRdb to 2016 to 2018). Broadly, across the study: DNA extracted from sorted CD4+ and CD8+ cells had a mean of approximately 3.4 ug, with a range of roughly 0.17 to 30 ug. A CD8+CD57+ expansion meant a frequency higher than the mean frequency seen in healthy subjects.

This clonotype was counted ten times or more. This receptor's antigen is unknown. Base qualities are not provided; no much larger clone lies one nucleotide away. Results the study describes overall, beyond this receptor: Although 25 to 30 CD8+ CDR3 sequences were shared by patients and controls, these sequences appeared highly expressed in patients and within the immunodominant clones of patients. CD8+ Simpson's diversity did not differ significantly between patients and healthy controls (P=0.060).

Measured from the cysteine to the phenylalanine, the CDR3 is 12 residues long. Kept here is only the CDR3 DNA, which spans 36 bases and is read in frame from base 1. Trimming removed 5 bases from V and 5 bases from J, leaving 9 bases between the germline ends. CDR1 KGHSH and CDR2 LQKENI are derived from the germline V gene. Genomic DNA was used as template for profiling of TCR beta VDJ combinations and CDR3 sequences. TCR repertoire sequencing was run on an Illumina HiSeq 2000. On the authors' methods: Repertoires were assessed using TRBV/TRBJ rearrangement plots, CDR3 size and DJ length profiles, and Simpson's diversity index. The most abundant DNA sequence in the deep sequencing data was taken as the immunodominant clone. CDR3 amino acid sequences were screened for sharing across subjects and were compared with published repertoires and the VDJdb database. The public reads were reprocessed in TCRdb via fastp at Q25 and MiXCR, keeping in-frame beta chains. All rows with the same CDR3 protein become a single entry with the most common DNA and genes. TCRdb assigned the V and J calls; the authors' analysis was not used. Recorded for this sample are under 350,000 distinct CDR3 sequences; under 65% of them occurred a single time. Under 1.5% of the sample is held by the ten biggest clonotypes.

Expansion of CD8+CD57+ cells had been shown by flow cytometry in the patients chosen for sequencing. Every patient had a diagnosis of severe acquired aplastic anemia based on International Study of Aplastic Anemia and Agranulocytosis and Camitta criteria. No patient had received any therapy when blood was sampled. The study deep-sequenced TCR repertoires of sorted CD4+ and CD8+ blood T cells from severe aplastic anemia patients and healthy subjects. Patients were enrolled under clinicaltrials.gov protocols 00001620, 01623167, 00001397, 00071045, 00081523 and 00961064 in the USA. Ficoll-Paque density gradient centrifugation was used to isolate peripheral blood mononuclear cells. CD4+ and CD8+ T cells were sorted by FACS or magnetic beads before DNA extraction.

This sequence originates from a human donor with aplastic anemia. Recombination connected TRBV18 to TRBJ2-5; TRBD2 is a weak D gene call, 6 bases matching. Sequencing was done on a sample of sorted CD4+, CD8+, or CD8+CD57+ T cells (not recorded which) from PBMCs. The bases are TGTGCCAGCTCAGTGGAGGGGGAGACCCAGTACTTC. It codes for CASSVEGETQYF. When the CDR3 is completed using the reference TRBV18 and TRBJ2-5 genes on either side, the full variable domain is NAGVMQNPRHLVRRRGQEARLRCSPMKGHSHVYWYRQLPEEGLKFMVYLQKENIIDESGMPKERFSAEFPKEGPSILRIQQVVRGDSAAYFCASSVEGETQYFGPGTRLLVL.